This T cell receptor beta chain is from a study of T-cell memory formation after mild COVID-19. TCRdb ran MiXCR on the 5' RACE reads and lists one entry per CDR3 protein. The top ten hold 22% of the sample, which has under 300,000 distinct CDR3 sequences, around 8% seen once. Germline V gives CDR1 SGHNT, CDR2 YYREEE (reference sequence). There are 12 residues in the CDR3. Trimming took off 5 bases at V and 8 bases at J, with 12 bases between the two ends. The receptor was isolated from a man aged 18 to 29 who had mild COVID-19 (a few samples of this study predate the infection). Cell type and time point are not known. The material sequenced was PBMCs or a T cell subset sorted from them (not recorded which). The chain joins TRBV5-4 to TRBJ2-3; tentative D call: TRBD1 (7 bases). The CDR3 protein is CASRAQGGTQYF. DNA for the CDR3: TGTGCCAGCAGGGCCCAGGGGGGTACGCAGTATTTT.